These 7 T cell receptor beta chains came from one sample sequenced in a study of T cells in Graves' hyperthyroidism and ophthalmopathy (dated by TCRdb to 2018 to 2020). Libraries were prepared through multiplex PCR. Instrument used: Illumina HiSeq 2000. TCR beta CDR3 regions were amplified from RNA transcripts. For the first round of RT-PCR on the TCR CDR3, the HTBI primer set was used together with the Qiagen OneStep RT-PCR kit. TCRdb applied fastp at Q25 and MiXCR to the public reads, then kept only in-frame beta chains. When rows share a CDR3 protein, they turn into one entry using the most common DNA and genes. In all, the sample holds around 700,000 distinct CDR3 sequences, and approximately 18% of those were seen once. Roughly a sixth of the sample is in the top ten clones. The sequenced sample was blood. These TCRs come from a woman in her forties or fifties with Graves' hyperthyroidism that later progressed to Graves' ophthalmopathy.

This clonotype came up many times. The rearrangement joins TRBV9 to TRBJ1-1; 12 bases agree with TRBD1. With V trimmed by 3 bases and J by 10 bases, 10 bases remained unmatched. The CDR3 length is 15 residues. Germline V CDR1 and CDR2: SGDLS, YYNGEE. CDR3 DNA: TGTGCCAGCAGCGCCCCCGGGACAGGGGGCACCGTAGCTTTCTTT. This sequence encodes CASSAPGTGGTVAFF.

This clonotype was observed many times. The V and J genes are TRBV5-1 and TRBJ2-7; possible D gene TRBD1, 6 bases. The CDR3 has 15 amino acids. CDR1 and CDR2 from the germline V gene are SGHRS and YFSETQ. V lost 4 bases to trimming and J lost 5 bases, with 19 bases between them. The CDR3: CASSVTGQSGNEQYF. The DNA of the CDR3 is TGCGCCAGCAGCGTGACCGGACAGTCGGGGAACGAGCAGTACTTC.

This clonotype has a handful of counts. V is TRBV12-3 or TRBV12-4 and J is TRBJ1-6, with D tentatively TRBD1 (6 bases). V lost 5 bases to trimming and J lost 7 bases, with 15 bases between them. This CDR3 region has 15 residues. The CDR3 sequence is CASSPVTGSNSPLHF. CDR3 coding DNA: TGTGCCAGCAGTCCCGTTACAGGGTCGAATTCACCCCTCCACTTT.

The sample holds many counts of this clonotype. The V call is TRBV12-3 or TRBV12-4, the J call TRBJ1-4, with TRBD1 matching over 11 bases. J was trimmed by 5 bases and V by 6 bases; bases with no gene match: 11. This CDR3 is built from 17 residues. CDR3 in DNA: TGTGCCAGCAGCCAGGGACAGGGGGTTGGCGTAAATGAAAAACTGTTTTTT. Its translation is CASSQGQGVGVNEKLFF.

This clonotype was counted a few times. This chain's CDR3 is CASGLDRVPNEKLFF. The CDR3 DNA reads TGTGCTAGTGGTTTGGACAGGGTTCCTAATGAAAAACTGTTTTTT. The chain has TRBV12-5 and TRBJ1-4; perhaps TRBD1 as D (6 bases). The CDR3 consists of 15 residues. Looked up from germline, CDR1 is LGHNT and CDR2 is FRNRAP. Trimming shortened V by 1 base and J by 3 bases, and 9 bases separated the two germline ends.

This clonotype was recorded many times. V gene TRBV20-1 combines with J gene TRBJ2-5; the match to TRBD1 covers 7 bases. CDR3 length: 17 residues. Germline CDR1 DFQATT, CDR2 SNEGSKA (reference sequence). After removal of 6 bases from V and 3 bases from J, the junction contained 19 bases not matched to a gene. CDR3 sequence (DNA): TGCAGTGCGAGTGACAGGGAATCCCTTTGGAGCGAAGAGACCCAGTACTTC. Protein sequence: CSASDRESLWSEETQYF.

In its sample, this clonotype was seen many times. The V gene is TRBV5-1, the J gene TRBJ1-2, with TRBD1 identical over 8 bases. CDR1 SGHRS and CDR2 YFSETQ come from the germline V gene. CDR3 length: 14 amino acids. V lost 4 bases to trimming and J lost 4 bases; unmatched junction nucleotides: 6. CDR3 residues: CASSRDRKGYGYTF. Here the CDR3 DNA reads TGCGCCAGCAGCAGGGACAGGAAGGGCTATGGCTACACCTTC.